This T cell receptor (beta chain) was obtained from a study of graft-versus-host responses after intestinal transplantation. Notes on this clone: Its antigen is not identified.

The table came from immunoSEQ multiplex PCR; TCRdb's copy has only in-frame clones and leaves some out. Among about 110,000 clones listed, around 92% were seen once. Germline V gene sequence: CDR1 GTSNPN, CDR2 SVGIG (reference sequence). V shed 4 bases, J shed 6 bases, and the junction held 6 bases outside the gene matches. The CDR3 consists of 12 residues. This TCR was recovered from a human donor who was the organ donor for an intestinal transplant. V is TRBV30 and J is TRBJ2-7, with TRBD1 identical over 7 bases. The source material was unstimulated CD8+ T cells sorted from spleen or lymph node cells, sampled before transplant. The CDR3 loop is CAWNQQGSEQYF. CDR3 bases: TGTGCCTGGAACCAACAGGGGTCCGAGCAGTACTTC.